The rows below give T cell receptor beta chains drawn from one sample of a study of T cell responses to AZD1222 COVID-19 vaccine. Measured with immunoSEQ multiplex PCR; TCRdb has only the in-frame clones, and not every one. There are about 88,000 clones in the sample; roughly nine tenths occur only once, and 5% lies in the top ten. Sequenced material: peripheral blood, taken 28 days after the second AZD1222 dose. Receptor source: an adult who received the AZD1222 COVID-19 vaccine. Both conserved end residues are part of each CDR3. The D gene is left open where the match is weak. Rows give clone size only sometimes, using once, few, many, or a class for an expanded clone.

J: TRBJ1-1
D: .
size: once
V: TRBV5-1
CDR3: CASSLGTNTEAFF
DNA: TGCGCCAGCAGCTTGGGGACCAACACTGAAGCTTTCTTT

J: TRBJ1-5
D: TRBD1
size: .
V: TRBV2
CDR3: CASRGDRGNSNQPQHF
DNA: TGTGCCAGCAGGGGAGACAGGGGTAATAGCAATCAGCCCCAGCATTTT

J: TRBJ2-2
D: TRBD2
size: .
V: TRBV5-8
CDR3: CASSLIRRVAGAPNTGELFF
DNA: TGTGCCAGCAGCTTGATCCGTCGGGTAGCGGGGGCCCCGAACACCGGGGAGCTGTTTTTT

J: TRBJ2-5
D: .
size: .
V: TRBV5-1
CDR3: CASSSGRGLLETQYF
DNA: TGCGCCAGCAGCTCTGGCAGGGGTCTTCTAGAGACCCAGTACTTC

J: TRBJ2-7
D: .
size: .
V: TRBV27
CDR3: CASSRYRGDEQYF
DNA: TGTGCCAGCAGCCGTTATAGGGGGGACGAGCAGTACTTC

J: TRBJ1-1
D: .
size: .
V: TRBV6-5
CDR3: CASSPGQLNTEAFF
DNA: TGTGCCAGCAGCCCGGGACAATTGAACACTGAAGCTTTCTTT

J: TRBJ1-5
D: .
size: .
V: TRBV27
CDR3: CASSLAGGAYQPQHF
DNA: TGTGCCAGCAGTTTAGCGGGGGGGGCTTATCAGCCCCAGCATTTT

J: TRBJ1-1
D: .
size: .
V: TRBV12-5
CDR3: CASGSTVNTEAFF
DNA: TGTGCTAGTGGTTCGACAGTGAACACTGAAGCTTTCTTT

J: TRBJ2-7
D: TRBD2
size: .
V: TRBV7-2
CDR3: CASSLVASGGYYEQYF
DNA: TGTGCCAGCAGCTTAGTGGCTAGCGGGGGCTACTACGAGCAGTACTTC

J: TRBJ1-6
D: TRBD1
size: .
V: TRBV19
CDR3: CATPRGDRVSPLHF
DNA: TGTGCCACCCCCAGGGGGGACAGGGTTTCACCCCTCCACTTT

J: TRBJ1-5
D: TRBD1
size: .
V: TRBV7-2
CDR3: CASSSGTGSSNQPQHF
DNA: TGTGCCAGCAGCTCCGGGACAGGGTCGAGCAATCAGCCCCAGCATTTT

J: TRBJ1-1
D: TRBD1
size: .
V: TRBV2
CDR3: CASTSRQGAGEAFF
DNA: TGTGCCAGCACCAGTAGACAGGGGGCCGGTGAAGCTTTCTTT

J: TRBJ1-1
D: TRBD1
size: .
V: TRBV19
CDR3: CASRPNRGNTEAFF
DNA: TGTGCCAGTAGGCCGAACAGGGGGAACACTGAAGCTTTCTTT

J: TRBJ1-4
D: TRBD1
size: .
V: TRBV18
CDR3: CASSPYDRGHGEKLFF
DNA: TGTGCCAGCTCACCTTACGACAGGGGCCATGGGGAAAAACTGTTTTTT

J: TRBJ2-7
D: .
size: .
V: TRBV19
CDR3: CAASGTMGYEQYF
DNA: TGTGCCGCCTCCGGGACAATGGGGTACGAGCAGTACTTC

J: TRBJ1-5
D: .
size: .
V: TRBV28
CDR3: CASSLRRWPQHF
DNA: TGTGCCAGCAGTTTAAGGAGGTGGCCCCAGCATTTT

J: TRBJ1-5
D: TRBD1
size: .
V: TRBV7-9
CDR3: CASSPRDSPRHQPQHF
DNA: TGTGCCAGCAGCCCCAGGGACAGCCCGAGACATCAGCCCCAGCATTTT

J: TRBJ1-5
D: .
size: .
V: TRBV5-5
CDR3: CASSPGVRHQPQHF
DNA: TGTGCCAGCAGCCCCGGAGTTAGGCATCAGCCCCAGCATTTT

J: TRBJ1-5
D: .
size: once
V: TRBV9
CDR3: CASSVAGGRSNQPQHF
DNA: TGTGCCAGCAGCGTAGCCGGGGGCAGAAGCAATCAGCCCCAGCATTTT

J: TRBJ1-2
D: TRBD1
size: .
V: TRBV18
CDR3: CASSPLSSVTGEYGYTF
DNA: TGTGCCAGCTCACCACTCAGTAGTGTCACAGGGGAATATGGCTACACCTTC

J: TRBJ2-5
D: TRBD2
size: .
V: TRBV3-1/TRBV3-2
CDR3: CASSQGRLAFGTQYF
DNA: TGTGCCAGCAGCCAAGGGCGACTAGCTTTTGGGACCCAGTACTTC

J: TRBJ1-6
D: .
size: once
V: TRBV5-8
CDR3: CASSLNRVSTYNSPLHF
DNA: TGTGCCAGCAGCCTGAACAGGGTGTCGACCTATAATTCACCCCTCCACTTT

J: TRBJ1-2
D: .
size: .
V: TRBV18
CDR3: CASSPEGTAAGYTF
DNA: TGTGCCAGCTCACCAGAGGGGACCGCGGCTGGCTACACCTTC

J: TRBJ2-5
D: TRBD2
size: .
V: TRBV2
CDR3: CASQKLAGTAETQYF
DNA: TGTGCCAGCCAGAAACTAGCGGGGACGGCGGAGACCCAGTACTTC

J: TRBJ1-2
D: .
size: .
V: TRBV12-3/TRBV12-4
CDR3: CASSSGLNYGYTF
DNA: TGTGCCAGCAGCAGCGGGTTAAACTATGGCTACACCTTC

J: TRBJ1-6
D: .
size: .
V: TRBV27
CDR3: CASSFRTATSSYNSPLHF
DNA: TGTGCCAGCAGTTTCCGGACAGCCACTAGCTCCTATAATTCACCCCTCCACTTT

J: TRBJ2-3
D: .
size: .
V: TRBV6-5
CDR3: CASSYSRGPPDTQYF
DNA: TGTGCCAGCAGTTACTCGCGGGGCCCCCCAGATACGCAGTATTTT

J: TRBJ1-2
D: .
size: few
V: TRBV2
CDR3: CASTPSAVRGYTF
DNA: TGTGCCAGCACCCCTTCGGCAGTCCGCGGCTACACCTTC

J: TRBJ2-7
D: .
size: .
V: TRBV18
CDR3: CASSPVGTVPYEQYF
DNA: TGTGCCAGCTCACCAGTGGGGACCGTACCCTACGAGCAGTACTTC

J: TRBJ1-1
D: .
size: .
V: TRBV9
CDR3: CASSVYENTEAFF
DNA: TGTGCCAGCAGCGTATACGAGAACACTGAAGCTTTCTTT

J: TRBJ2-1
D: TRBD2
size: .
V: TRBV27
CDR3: CASSSSPLAGGPGEQFF
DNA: TGTGCCAGCAGTTCCTCCCCCCTAGCGGGGGGGCCGGGTGAGCAGTTCTTC

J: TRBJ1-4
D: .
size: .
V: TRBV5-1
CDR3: CASSNVPTGRVEKLFF
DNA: TGCGCCAGCTCGAACGTCCCTACAGGGCGGGTGGAAAAACTGTTTTTT

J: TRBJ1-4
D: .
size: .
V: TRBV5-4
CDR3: CASSVDSATNEKLFF
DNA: TGTGCCAGCAGCGTGGACAGCGCAACTAATGAAAAACTGTTTTTT

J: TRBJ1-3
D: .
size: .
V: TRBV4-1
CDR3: CASSRVNSRTGNTIYF
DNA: TGCGCCAGCAGCCGGGTCAACAGCAGAACTGGAAACACCATATATTTT